This TCR beta chain was documented in a study of T cells in localized non-small cell lung cancer. Findings and limits, study-wide: A raised T cell density in blood coincided with lengthier overall survival. Uninvolved adjacent lung, not tumor, had the highest T cell clonality.

Comments on this clone: Its specificity is unknown.

Profiling relied on immunoSEQ multiplex PCR, and the TCRdb table lists in-frame clones only, not all of them. The table lists some 2,000 clones, 25% of them singletons, with 15% to 20% in the top ten. The material sequenced was normal lung tissue next to the tumor, taken before any cancer treatment. The receptor's source is a female donor older than 55 with stage III squamous cell lung carcinoma.

CDR3 DNA sequence: TGTGCCAGCAGTTATGTGGCAGGGGGGTTGGGAAACACCATATATTTT. It codes for CASSYVAGGLGNTIYF. The chain combines TRBV6-8 with TRBJ1-3; 7 nucleotides align to TRBD1. The CDR3 extends over 16 amino acids. Germline CDR1 and CDR2: MNHGY and SAAAGT. V was pared by 3 bases and J by 4 bases, with 9 bases of the junction left unmatched.